This T cell receptor (beta chain) was identified in a study of T-cell reconstitution after alpha-beta-depleted transplantation in children. This clonotype was observed many times. Preparation of the TCRbeta library used unique molecular identifiers. TCRdb called the PCR reads again in MiXCR, with one record for every CDR3 protein. The top ten clones hold around a tenth of a sample with 300,000 or so distinct CDR3 sequences, more than 9% of them seen once. CDR3 length equals 20 residues. V trimming: 1 base; J trimming: 0 bases; junction bases outside the gene matches: 10. In germline, CDR1 is LGHDT, CDR2 YNNKEL (reference sequence).

The genes are TRBV3-1 and TRBJ2-4; 12 bases are shared with TRBD2. This receptor was taken from a human donor who donated a stem cell graft to a child with SCID. Sequences were derived from PBMCs from the stem cell graft donor, sampled from the stem cell graft. The CDR3 nucleotides are TGTGCCAGCAGCCAAGTCCTACTAGCGGGGGGTTACCTAGCCAAAAACATTCAGTACTTC. This encodes CASSQVLLAGGYLAKNIQYF.